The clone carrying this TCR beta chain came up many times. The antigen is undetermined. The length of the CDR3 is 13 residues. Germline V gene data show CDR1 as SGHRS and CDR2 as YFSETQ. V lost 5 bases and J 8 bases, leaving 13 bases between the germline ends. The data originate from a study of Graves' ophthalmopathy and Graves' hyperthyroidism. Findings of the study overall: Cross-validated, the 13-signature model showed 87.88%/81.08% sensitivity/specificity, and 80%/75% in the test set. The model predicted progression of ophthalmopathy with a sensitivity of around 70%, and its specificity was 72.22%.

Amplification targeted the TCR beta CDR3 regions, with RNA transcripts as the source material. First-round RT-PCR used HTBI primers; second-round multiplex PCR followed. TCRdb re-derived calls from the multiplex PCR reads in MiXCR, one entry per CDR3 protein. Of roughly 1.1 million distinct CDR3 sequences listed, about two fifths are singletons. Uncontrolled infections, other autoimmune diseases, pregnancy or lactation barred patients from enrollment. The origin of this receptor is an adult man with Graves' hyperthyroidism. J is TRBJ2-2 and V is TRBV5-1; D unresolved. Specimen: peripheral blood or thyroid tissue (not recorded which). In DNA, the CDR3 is TGCGCCAGCAGAACGGGCCTCCTTGGGGAGCTGTTTTTT. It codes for CASRTGLLGELFF. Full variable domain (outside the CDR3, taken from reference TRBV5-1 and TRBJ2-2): KAGVTQTPRYLIKTRGQQVTLSCSPISGHRSVSWYQQTPGQGLQFLFEYFSETQRNKGNFPGRFSGRQFSNSRSEMNVSTLELGDSALYLCASRTGLLGELFFGEGSRLTVL.